This T cell receptor (beta chain) was recorded in a study of siplizumab effects on memory and regulatory T cells (dated by TCRdb to between 2017 and 2020). Some background on the complete study: The effect of the anti-CD2 antibody siplizumab on alloreactive T-cell subsets was examined in allogeneic mixed lymphocyte reactions constructed from human PBMCs. What the authors observed across the whole study: Whether proliferating Tregs from siplizumab cultures were suppressive was not functionally confirmed. For roughly 75-95% of proliferating CD4+ or CD8+ clones, no naive or memory phenotype could be assigned. Because sequences below about 10^-5 frequency were poorly captured, only a minor fraction of alloreactive clones could be mapped to unstimulated subsets. Unstimulated naive T cells appeared more diverse than memory T cells, and naive cells seemed to contribute substantially to the alloresponse. Siplizumab significantly lowered the cumulative frequency of alloreactive sequences that could be traced to unstimulated CD4+ memory T cells. Among mappable alloreactive CD4+ clones, the Treg-derived fraction averaged around 69% with siplizumab versus 26.9% in control reactions.

To prepare the library, the immunoSEQ multiplex PCR assay was applied. Around 92,000 TCR templates per sample were assayed by the deep sequencing platform. Genomic DNA extracted from sorted T cells was used for TCRbeta CDR3 sequencing. In the original analysis: The R programming language was used for clonal analysis of TCRbeta CDR3 data. Comparing unstimulated samples against CFSE-low samples taken after the reaction was how alloreactive CD4+ and CD8+ clones were defined. Regulatory or non-regulatory origin was assigned to alloreactive CD4+ clones by matching of sequences to sorted unstimulated Treg and non-Treg repertoires. Imported from immuneACCESS, the table was reduced by TCRdb to in-frame sequences with V and J called. These copies leave out some clones; in studies compared against another copy, an unresolved V gene accounts for under half, and the cause of the remainder is not known. The DNA was the basis for D and trimming; V, J and clone size are from that table. For this sample there are about 100,000 clones; approximately 92% appear just once. The ten largest clones capture about 0.15% of the sample.

Deletion took 3 bases off V and 6 bases off J, with a span of 6 bases between the germline ends. As encoded in the germline V gene (reference sequence), CDR1 is LNHDA while CDR2 is SQIVND. The cysteine opens and the phenylalanine closes a CDR3 of 12 amino acids. Here the CDR3 DNA is all that survives: 36 bases in frame from base 1. Sorted unstimulated T cells, along with proliferating T cells recovered from mixed lymphocyte reactions, underwent TCRbeta CDR3 sequencing. Fresh whole blood from approximately ten HLA-typed healthy donors was used to isolate PBMCs. As regards this clone: It lacks a known antigen. Per-base quality was not reported, and no clone a single base away is much larger than it.

This chain joins TRBV19 to TRBJ1-5; the D gene remains uncertain. This TCR was sampled from a human donor in good health. Sequenced sample: CD4+ T cells sorted from blood. The CDR3 loop reads CASSIERQPQHF. DNA sequence: TGTGCCAGTAGTATTGAGCGTCAGCCCCAGCATTTT. Where the CDR3 stops, the reference TRBV19 and TRBJ1-5 genes take over; the full variable domain is DGGITQSPKYLFRKEGQNVTLSCEQNLNHDAMYWYRQDPGQGLRLIYYSQIVNDFQKGDIAEGYSVSREKKESFPLTVTSAQKNPTAFYLCASSIERQPQHFGDGTRLSIL.